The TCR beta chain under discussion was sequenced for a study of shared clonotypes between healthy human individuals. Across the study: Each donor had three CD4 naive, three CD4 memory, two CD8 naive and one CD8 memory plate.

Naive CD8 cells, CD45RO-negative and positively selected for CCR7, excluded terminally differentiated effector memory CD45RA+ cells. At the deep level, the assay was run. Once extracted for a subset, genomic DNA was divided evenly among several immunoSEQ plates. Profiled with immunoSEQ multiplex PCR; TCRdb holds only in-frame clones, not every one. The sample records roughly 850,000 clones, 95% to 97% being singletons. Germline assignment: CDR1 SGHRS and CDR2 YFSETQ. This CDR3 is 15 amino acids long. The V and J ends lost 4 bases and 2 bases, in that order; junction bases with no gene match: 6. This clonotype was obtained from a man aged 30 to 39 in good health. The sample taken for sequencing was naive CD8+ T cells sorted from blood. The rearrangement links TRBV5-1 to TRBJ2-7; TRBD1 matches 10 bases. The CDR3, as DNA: TGCGCCAGCAGCAGGGAGGGACAGGGGACCTACGAGCAGTACTTC. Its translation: CASSREGQGTYEQYF.